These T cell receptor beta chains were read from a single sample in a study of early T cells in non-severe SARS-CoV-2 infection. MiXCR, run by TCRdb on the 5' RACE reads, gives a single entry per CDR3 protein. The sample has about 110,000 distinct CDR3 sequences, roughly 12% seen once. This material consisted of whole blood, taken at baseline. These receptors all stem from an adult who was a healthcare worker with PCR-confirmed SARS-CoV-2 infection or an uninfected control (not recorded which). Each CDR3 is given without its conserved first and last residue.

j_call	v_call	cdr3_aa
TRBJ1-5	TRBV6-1	AAKSQEARQPQH
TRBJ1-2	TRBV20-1	SASPGAWYGYT
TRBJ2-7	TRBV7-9	ASSTRDIRLYEQY
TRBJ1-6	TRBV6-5	ASSWAQTRSSYNSPLH
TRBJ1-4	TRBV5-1	ASSSQGRGEKLF
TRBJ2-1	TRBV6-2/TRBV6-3	ASSPTGGRYNEQF
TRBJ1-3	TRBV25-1	ASSEQGNTIY
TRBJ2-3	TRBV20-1	SAKGSNTDTQY
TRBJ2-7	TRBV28	ASSFSGTGVREQY
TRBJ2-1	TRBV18	ASSPSQNNEQF
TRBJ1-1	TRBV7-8	ASSSQGALGTEAF
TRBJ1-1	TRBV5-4	ASSLRGTNTEAF
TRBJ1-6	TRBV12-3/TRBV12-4	ASRGIWGQDSPLH
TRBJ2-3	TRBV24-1	ATSDRQEITDTQY
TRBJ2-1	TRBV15	ATSPTRFEQF
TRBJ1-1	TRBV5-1	ASSSTGHTNTEAF
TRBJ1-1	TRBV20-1	SAASDGNTEAF
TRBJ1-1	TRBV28	ASSPFQWVNTEAF
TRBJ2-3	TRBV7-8	ASSSWTGGTTDTQY
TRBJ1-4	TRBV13	ASSSGDRREKLF
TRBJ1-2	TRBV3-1	ASSQDSRNSHFL
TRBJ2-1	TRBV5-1	ASSLEVVGGATVTSGNEQF
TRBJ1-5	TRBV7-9	ASSQLGNQPQH
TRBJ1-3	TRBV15	ATSRDRGSGNTIY
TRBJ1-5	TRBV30	AWSVSGSNQPQH
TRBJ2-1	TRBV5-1	ASSLARGDEQF
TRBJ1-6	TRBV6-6	ASHRGENSPLH
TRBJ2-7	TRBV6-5	ASSRPDRGKGEQY
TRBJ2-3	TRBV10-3	ASRGGADTQY
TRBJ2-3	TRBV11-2	ASSLGSGGSTDTQY
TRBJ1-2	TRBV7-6	ASSSTGTGLSGYT
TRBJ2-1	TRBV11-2	ASSFSGTRHYNEQF
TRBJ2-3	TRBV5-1	ASSFGRAADTQY